A selection of T cell receptor beta chains follows, all from one sample in a study of shared clonotypes between healthy human individuals. Assay: immunoSEQ multiplex PCR; the TCRdb copy retains only in-frame clones and omits some. The table lists fewer than 850,000 clones, 96% of them singletons. The sequenced sample was naive CD8+ T cells sorted from blood. The receptors stem from a man aged 25-45 years in good health. CDR3s include the opening cysteine and the closing phenylalanine or tryptophan. A D gene is named only where the DNA matches it firmly. Clone size appears in some rows only: once, few, many, or a class for an expanded clone.

v_call	d_call	j_call	clone_size	cdr3_nt	cdr3_aa
TRBV9	NA	TRBJ2-3	NA	TGTGCCAGCAGCCGTAGCGGCCTCACAGATACGCAGTATTTT	CASSRSGLTDTQYF
TRBV30	NA	TRBJ2-3	NA	TGTGCCTGGGTCGAAGGGGGTCCCACAGATACGCAGTATTTT	CAWVEGGPTDTQYF
TRBV27	TRBD1	TRBJ1-2	NA	TGTGCCAGCAGCCCCAGGGGGACCGACAGCTATGGCTACACCTTC	CASSPRGTDSYGYTF
TRBV19	TRBD2	TRBJ2-3	NA	TGTGCCAGTACTCCGACTAGCGGGAGGGCAGATACGCAGTATTTT	CASTPTSGRADTQYF
TRBV12-5	NA	TRBJ2-5	NA	TGTGCTAGTGGTTTGGACCCTTTAGAGACCCAGTACTTC	CASGLDPLETQYF
TRBV7-9	NA	TRBJ1-1	once	TGTGCCAGCAGCACGACCCTGAACACTGAAGCTTTCTTT	CASSTTLNTEAFF
TRBV5-1	TRBD2	TRBJ2-7	few	TGCGCCAGCAGCTTGGGGACTAGCGGCTACGAGCAGTACTTC	CASSLGTSGYEQYF
TRBV29-1	NA	TRBJ1-2	NA	TGCAGCGCCCTGTCTGGACAGCCGGATGGCTACACCTTC	CSALSGQPDGYTF
TRBV7-2	NA	TRBJ2-5	NA	TGTGCCAGCAGCTTAAATAGGGAAGAGACCCAGTACTTC	CASSLNREETQYF
TRBV7-6	TRBD2	TRBJ2-1	NA	TGTGCCAGCAGCCAAGGACTAGATCGACCATTCGATGAGCAGTTCTTC	CASSQGLDRPFDEQFF
TRBV10-3	NA	TRBJ1-1	NA	TGTGCCATCAGGGGTGGGGCGAGGAACACTGAAGCTTTCTTT	CAIRGGARNTEAFF
TRBV7-9	TRBD1	TRBJ2-7	NA	TGTGCCAGCAGCTTAGGACAGGGGCAGTACTTC	CASSLGQGQYF
TRBV4-3	TRBD2	TRBJ2-1	NA	TGCGCCAGCAGCCAAGGGACTAGCGGTTACAATGAGCAGTTCTTC	CASSQGTSGYNEQFF
TRBV5-1	NA	TRBJ2-3	NA	TGCGCCAGCAGCTTTGACAGGAACACAGATACGCAGTATTTT	CASSFDRNTDTQYF
TRBV28	NA	TRBJ2-7	NA	TGTGCCAGCAGTTCTCAAACCACCTACGAGCAGTACTTC	CASSSQTTYEQYF
TRBV5-1	NA	TRBJ2-7	NA	TGCGCCAGCAGCTTGGCCACAGGGAAGATTGACGAGCAGTACTTC	CASSLATGKIDEQYF
TRBV29-1	TRBD2	TRBJ2-7	NA	TGCAGCGTTGAGACGGGAGGGCACGGATACTACGAGCAGTACTTC	CSVETGGHGYYEQYF
TRBV27	NA	TRBJ1-5	NA	TGTGCCAGCAGTTTAGGGCCGGGGGGCAATCAGCCCCAGCATTTT	CASSLGPGGNQPQHF
TRBV10-3	NA	TRBJ1-5	NA	TGTGCCATCAGTGAGTCGGGAGAACTGGGGAATCAGCCCCAGCATTTT	CAISESGELGNQPQHF
TRBV2	TRBD1	TRBJ2-7	NA	TGTGCCAGCAGCCCGGGACAGGGTCCTGAGCAGTACTTC	CASSPGQGPEQYF
TRBV9	NA	TRBJ2-7	NA	TGTGCCAGCAGCACCCCCGGGACCCTGGGGAGCGAGCAGTACTTC	CASSTPGTLGSEQYF
TRBV10-1	NA	TRBJ1-2	NA	TGCGCCAGCAGCCCAGAGCCTAAGCGGTATGGCTACACCTTC	CASSPEPKRYGYTF
TRBV5-1	NA	TRBJ2-1	NA	TGCGCCAGCAGCTTGGAGACATACTACAATGAGCAGTTCTTC	CASSLETYYNEQFF
TRBV15	TRBD1	TRBJ1-5	NA	TGTGCCACCAGCAGAGAGGGAACAGGGGATCAGCCCCAGCATTTT	CATSREGTGDQPQHF
TRBV28	TRBD2	TRBJ2-2	NA	TGTGCCAGCAGTTCCCCTAGCGGGAGGTTCGGGGAGCTGTTTTTT	CASSSPSGRFGELFF
TRBV27	TRBD2	TRBJ2-3	NA	TGTGCCAGCAGTTTATCGTTTCCTAGCGGACTCACAGATACGCAGTATTTT	CASSLSFPSGLTDTQYF
TRBV5-4	NA	TRBJ2-1	NA	TGTGCTTGCGGGTCCTCCTACAATGAGCAGTTCTTC	CACGSSYNEQFF
TRBV6-4	TRBD1	TRBJ1-1	NA	TGTGCCAGCAGTGACGATCCAGGGACAGACCTAAACTTT	CASSDDPGTDLNF
TRBV9	NA	TRBJ2-6	few	TGTGCCAGCAGTGAAGGGGGGAACGTCCTGACTTTC	CASSEGGNVLTF
TRBV5-1	NA	TRBJ1-3	NA	TGCGCCAGCAGCTTGGGGGACTCTGGAAACACCATATATTTT	CASSLGDSGNTIYF
TRBV9	NA	TRBJ1-2	once	TGTGCCAGCAGCGGAATGACAGGCCCAAGCGCCTTC	CASSGMTGPSAF
TRBV28	NA	TRBJ2-1	NA	TGTGCCAGCAGTTGGAGGGGCTCCGATTTTCGAGGGAATGAGCAGTTCTTC	CASSWRGSDFRGNEQFF
TRBV7-9	NA	TRBJ2-2	once	TGTGCCAGCAGCTCTACTACCCCCTCCGGGGAGCTGTTTTTT	CASSSTTPSGELFF
TRBV28	TRBD1	TRBJ1-5	NA	TGTGCCAGCAGCCGGGACAGGGTCCTTCAGCCCCAGCATTTT	CASSRDRVLQPQHF
TRBV7-9	NA	TRBJ1-4	NA	TGTGCCACGGACCTGGACGGACGGAATGAAAAACTGTTTTTT	CATDLDGRNEKLFF
TRBV27	NA	TRBJ2-7	NA	TGTGCCAGCAGGACAGGATACGAGCAGTACTTC	CASRTGYEQYF
TRBV7-9	NA	TRBJ2-7	NA	TGTGCCAGCAGCCCCCGCAGCGCCTACGAGCAGTACTTC	CASSPRSAYEQYF
TRBV9	NA	TRBJ2-1	once	TGTGCCAGCAGCTTGGGGACGACTTCCTACAATGAGCAGTTCTTC	CASSLGTTSYNEQFF
TRBV11-2	NA	TRBJ2-1	NA	TGTGCCAGCAGCTTCAGGGACAACAATGAGCAGTTCTTC	CASSFRDNNEQFF
TRBV7-9	NA	TRBJ2-3	NA	TGTGCCAGCAGCTCCCGGCTCGCCCCCACAGATACGCAGTATTTT	CASSSRLAPTDTQYF
TRBV15	NA	TRBJ2-2	NA	TGTGCCACCAGCAGGTGGACCGCGGGCGCCGGGGAGCTGTTTTTT	CATSRWTAGAGELFF
TRBV11-2	NA	TRBJ2-1	NA	TGTGCCAGCAGCTCGGTGGGCTCCTACAATGAGCAGTTCTTC	CASSSVGSYNEQFF